One sample yielded the 22 T cell receptor beta chains listed below, sequenced in a study of CD8+ T cells in alopecia areata. Extraction of RNA preceded its reverse transcription into cDNA, which served as the sequencing template. The assay was immunoSEQ multiplex PCR, and TCRdb's table has in-frame clones only and misses some. The table has under 250,000 clones, 50% to 60% seen once. This specimen was CD4+ T cells sorted from blood, taken at week 0. The receptors here all came from a human donor with alopecia areata.

This chain links TRBV5-5 with TRBJ2-5, with 9 bases that match TRBD1. From germline, CDR1 is SGHKS and CDR2 YYEKEE (reference sequence). The V segment lost 2 bases and the J segment 3 bases; nucleotides outside the gene matches: 5. This CDR3 is 15 amino acids long. CDR3 in amino acids: CASSLWRTGEETQYF. As DNA, the CDR3 is TGTGCCAGCAGCTTATGGAGGACAGGGGAAGAGACCCAGTACTTC. The variable domain in full, completed from reference TRBV5-5 and TRBJ2-5, reads DAGVTQSPTHLIKTRGQQVTLRCSPISGHKSVSWYQQVLGQGPQFIFQYYEKEERGRGNFPDRFSARQFPNYSSELNVNALLLGDSALYLCASSLWRTGEETQYFGPGTRLLVL.

This clone showed up just once. The J gene is TRBJ1-2, the V gene TRBV27; 8 nucleotides align to TRBD1. V lost 6 bases and J lost 4; bases outside the gene matches: 10. The CDR3 length is 15 residues. The germline V gene encodes CDR1 MNHEY and CDR2 SMNVEV (reference sequence). In DNA form, the CDR3 reads TGTGCCAGCAGACCCGGACAGGGAAGATTCTATGGCTACACCTTC. It translates to CASRPGQGRFYGYTF.

The gene calls are TRBV4-1 and TRBJ2-5, with D perhaps matching TRBD2 (5 bases). Germline values: CDR1 MGHRA, CDR2 YSYEKL. This CDR3 region has 15 residues. Trimming shortened V by 0 bases and J by 5 bases, and 13 bases separated the two germline ends. The CDR3 DNA follows: TGCGCCAGCAGCCAAGATGAGGGCCGTGTGGAGACCCAGTACTTC. This sequence encodes CASSQDEGRVETQYF.

V gene TRBV18 combines with J gene TRBJ2-1; a possible D gene is TRBD1 (5 bases). This CDR3 spans 14 amino acids. Germline values: CDR1 KGHSH, CDR2 LQKENI. The germline V and J ends were trimmed by 6 bases and 6 bases, with 15 bases remaining between them. CDR3 bases: TGTGCCAGCTCCGAAGGGGAACTCCTCAATGAGCAGTTCTTC. Translating gives CASSEGELLNEQFF.

The CDR3 is CASTDRDSPPDTQYF. The CDR3 DNA follows: TGCGCCAGCACAGACAGGGACAGCCCCCCAGATACGCAGTATTTT. The chain uses TRBV5-1 and TRBJ2-3; 7 bases fit TRBD1. Germline values: CDR1 SGHRS, CDR2 YFSETQ. Trimming cost V 6 bases and J 4 bases; bases outside gene matches: 11. This CDR3 has 15 residues. The full variable domain, rest sourced from reference TRBV5-1 and TRBJ2-3, is KAGVTQTPRYLIKTRGQQVTLSCSPISGHRSVSWYQQTPGQGLQFLFEYFSETQRNKGNFPGRFSGRQFSNSRSEMNVSTLELGDSALYLCASTDRDSPPDTQYFGPGTRLTVL.

V usage is TRBV5-4 and J usage is TRBJ2-5; possibly TRBD1 or TRBD2 for D (5 bases each). Per germline, CDR1 SGHNT and CDR2 YYREEE (reference sequence). The CDR3 has 14 residues. V dropped 3 bases and J dropped 2 bases, with 11 bases sitting between them. The CDR3 protein is CASSSTGAQETQYF. CDR3 sequence (DNA): TGTGCCAGCAGCTCCACCGGGGCACAAGAGACCCAGTACTTC.

This clone was detected only a few times. V and J are TRBV10-3 and TRBJ1-1; weak D call: TRBD1 (5 bases). This CDR3 has 13 residues. Trimming removed 1 base from V and 5 bases from J, with 8 bases in between. Germline loops: CDR1 ENHRY, CDR2 SYGVKD. The CDR3 here is CAISEFGGTEAFF. The CDR3 bases are TGTGCCATCAGTGAGTTTGGGGGTACTGAAGCTTTCTTT.

The CDR3 here is CSVERAGRGTDTQYF. The DNA for the CDR3 is TGCAGCGTTGAGAGGGCGGGGAGGGGCACAGATACGCAGTATTTT. The chain employs TRBV29-1 and TRBJ2-3; 7 nucleotides agree with TRBD2. The V segment lost 3 bases and the J segment 1 base; nucleotides outside the gene matches: 7. CDR1 and CDR2 (germline): SQVTM, ANQGSEA. The CDR3 contains 15 residues.

V is TRBV29-1 and J is TRBJ1-1; TRBD1 might be the D (5 bases). Per the germline V gene, CDR1 is SQVTM and CDR2 is ANQGSEA. CDR3 length equals 16 residues. V was trimmed by 4 bases and J by 6 bases, leaving 24 bases between them. The CDR3 sequence is CSVGYLGHRVGAEAFF. The CDR3 bases are TGCAGCGTTGGCTATCTTGGACACCGGGTAGGGGCTGAAGCTTTCTTT.

This clone was detected a few times. CDR3 sequence: CASSSRASYNEQFF. The CDR3 DNA follows: TGTGCCAGCAGCTCCAGGGCCTCCTACAATGAGCAGTTCTTC. This chain joins TRBV2 and TRBJ2-1; TRBD1 might be the D (5 bases). V lost 6 bases to trimming and J lost 0 bases, with 9 bases between them. The CDR3 has 14 residues. The V gene's germline CDR1 is SNHLY and CDR2 FYNNEI.

J is TRBJ2-3 and V is TRBV7-2; D may correspond to TRBD1 or TRBD2 (5 bases each). Trimming left V 3 bases short and J 4 bases short, with 8 bases between. CDR1 is SGHTA and CDR2 is FQGNSA in the germline V gene. This CDR3 is 13 amino acids long. The CDR3 reads CASSLGVADTQYF. The CDR3 nucleotides are TGTGCCAGCAGCTTGGGGGTAGCAGATACGCAGTATTTT.

The chain has TRBV15 and TRBJ1-3; no reliable D call. From germline, CDR1 is LNHNV and CDR2 YYDKDF (reference sequence). The CDR3 consists of 16 residues. V was shortened by 6 bases and J by 0 bases, with 15 bases between the two germline ends. The CDR3 loop is CATSSIRTGSGNTIYF. The CDR3 DNA follows: TGTGCCACCAGTTCTATCAGGACCGGCTCTGGAAACACCATATATTTT. Complete variable domain (other parts from reference TRBV15 and TRBJ1-3): DAMVIQNPRYQVTQFGKPVTLSCSQTLNHNVMYWYQQKSSQAPKLLFHYYDKDFNNEADTPDNFQSRRPNTSFCFLDIRSPGLGDTAMYLCATSSIRTGSGNTIYFGEGSWLTVV.

The rearrangement joins TRBV15 to TRBJ1-5, with D unclear. V was clipped by 1 base and J by 0 bases, with 7 bases between them. The germline V gene encodes CDR1 LNHNV and CDR2 YYDKDF (reference sequence). The CDR3 is made up of 15 amino acids. The CDR3 bases are TGTGCCACCAGCAGAGCGGCGCCTAGCAATCAGCCCCAGCATTTT. This encodes CATSRAAPSNQPQHF.

This clone has just a few counts. The J gene is TRBJ1-4, the V gene TRBV2, with TRBD1 matching over 7 bases. J was trimmed by 7 bases and V by 5 bases; bases with no gene match: 7. CDR3 length: 14 residues. CDR1 and CDR2 from the germline V gene are SNHLY and FYNNEI. CDR3 bases: TGTGCCAGCAGTATGACAGGGTTTGGTGAAAAACTGTTTTTT. This codes for CASSMTGFGEKLFF.

The DNA for the CDR3 is TGTGCCAGCAGCTCCTTCCCCGGACAGGGCACCGGGGAGCTGTTTTTT. Amino acid sequence: CASSSFPGQGTGELFF. This chain connects TRBV7-2 to TRBJ2-2; 8 bases align to TRBD1. The CDR3 is 16 residues long. Per germline, CDR1 SGHTA and CDR2 FQGNSA. V dropped 4 bases and J dropped 4; count of bases not matched to a gene: 8. Drawing the rest from reference TRBV7-2 and TRBJ2-2, the complete variable domain is GAGVSQSPSNKVTEKGKDVELRCDPISGHTALYWYRQSLGQGLEFLIYFQGNSAPDKSGLPSDRFSAERTGGSVSTLTIQRTQQEDSAVYLCASSSFPGQGTGELFFGEGSRLTVL.

The V and J genes are TRBV11-2 and TRBJ2-1; D unclear. CDR1 is SGHAT and CDR2 is FQNNGV in the germline V gene. Trimming took 1 base from V and 13 from J, leaving 14 bases between them. The CDR3 has 13 amino acids. The CDR3 region has the DNA TGTGCCAGCAGCTTAGTAAGTGGTGGGCCCCAGTTCTTC. Translation: CASSLVSGGPQFF.

The J gene is TRBJ1-2, the V gene TRBV25-1; the match to TRBD1 covers 8 bases. From germline, CDR1 is MGHDK and CDR2 SYGVNS. CDR3 length: 16 residues. The junction had 9 bases not matched to a gene; V was cut back by 2 bases and J by 4 bases. DNA for the CDR3: TGTGCCAGCAGTGAAGGAATCCAGGGACAGGCCTATGGCTACACCTTC. This gives the protein CASSEGIQGQAYGYTF.

This clone was seen ten or more times. In nucleotides, the CDR3 is TGTGCCAGCAGCTTGGACCTGGCGGGGCAGCCCCAGCATTTT. Its protein product is CASSLDLAGQPQHF. The chain combines TRBV7-9 with TRBJ1-5; no clear D. Germline V gene lookup returns CDR1 SEHNR and CDR2 FQNEAQ (reference sequence). V was trimmed by 3 bases and J by 7 bases, leaving 13 bases between them. The CDR3 is 14 amino acids.

This clone was observed a handful of times. The chain uses TRBV7-3 and TRBJ2-2, with D possibly being TRBD2 (5 bases). The germline V and J ends were trimmed by 5 bases and 6 bases, with 19 bases remaining between them. The CDR3 totals 16 residues. CDR1 SGHTA and CDR2 FQGTGA come from the germline V gene. As DNA, the CDR3 is TGTGCCAGCAGCCCCCATCCCGGGGTAGGATCCGGGGAGCTGTTTTTT. The encoded protein is CASSPHPGVGSGELFF.

V and J are TRBV4-2 and TRBJ2-4; TRBD1 agrees at 7 bases. The germline V gene has CDR1 LGHNA and CDR2 YNFKEQ. CDR3 length equals 21 residues. The junction had 17 bases not matched to a gene; V was cut back by 0 bases and J by 0 bases. CDR3: CASSQEPGQFTHGLAKNIQYF. The CDR3 DNA is TGTGCCAGCAGCCAAGAACCGGGACAGTTCACTCATGGATTAGCCAAAAACATTCAGTACTTC.

This clone was detected only once. This chain joins TRBV5-4 and TRBJ2-7, with unresolved D. Per the germline V gene, CDR1 is SGHNT and CDR2 is YYREEE (reference sequence). The V end was cut by 3 bases, the J end by 2 bases, with 12 bases between. This CDR3 comprises 14 residues. The CDR3 bases are TGTGCCAGCAGCTCCGCCTCGCGGACCTACGAGCAGTACTTC. Protein: CASSSASRTYEQYF.

The V and J genes are TRBV7-8 and TRBJ2-1; D is ambiguous. The CDR3 length is 17 residues. The V gene lost 4 bases and the J gene lost 7 bases, with 23 bases spanning the gap. Germline assignment: CDR1 SGHVS and CDR2 FQNEAQ. CDR3 nucleotides: TGTGCCAGCAGCTCCCTACCAGTAAGTCAAACACTGAATGAGCAGTTCTTC. Its protein product is CASSSLPVSQTLNEQFF.